A selection of T cell receptor beta chains follows, all from one sample in a study of T cell repertoires in cytomegalovirus infection. Each CDR3 protein is one row after TCRdb ran MiXCR on the reads. The table has 200,000 to 300,000 distinct CDR3 sequences, approximately 10% seen once. Sequenced sample: PBMCs. The receptor set was obtained from a human donor in good health (CMV status not recorded). Some clones in this sample may be carry-over from other donors' samples. Each CDR3 is given without its conserved first and last residue.

>TRBV28|TRBJ2-3
ASIHRGLRDTQY
>TRBV7-9|TRBJ1-3
ASSSTRFSGNTIY
>TRBV28|TRBJ2-1
AIGTSGNYGEQF
>TRBV6-1|TRBJ2-5
ASSRTRTVQETQY
>TRBV6-2/TRBV6-3|TRBJ2-6
ASSQDRGIGANVLT
>TRBV7-2|TRBJ1-2
ASSLGQGLRDYGYT
>TRBV5-6|TRBJ2-7
ASSLNVATYEQY
>TRBV2|TRBJ2-2
ASSVHGGELF
>TRBV5-6|TRBJ1-2
ASSSGTGTIYGYT
>TRBV15|TRBJ2-3
ATLRGGAIDTQY
>TRBV28|TRBJ1-2
ASSLVGAYGYT
>TRBV7-2|TRBJ2-5
ASSFLGARETQY
>TRBV7-2|TRBJ2-5
ASSVNRGQETQY
>TRBV15|TRBJ2-3
ATSPTGPGDTQY
>TRBV11-2|TRBJ2-1
ASSRGLAGVGEQF
>TRBV7-2|TRBJ1-1
ASSLVGTQGTEAF
>TRBV5-4|TRBJ2-7
ASSPGRYEQY
>TRBV29-1|TRBJ2-1
SVVTSYNEQF
>TRBV7-2|TRBJ1-2
ASSLAVGTGDGYT
>TRBV7-6|TRBJ2-2
ASSSTGPGKLF
>TRBV7-2|TRBJ1-3
ASSLSTAQSSGNTIY
>TRBV28|TRBJ2-3
ASSSGPATDTQY
>TRBV10-3|TRBJ1-2
AISESGQGAGYT
>TRBV7-2|TRBJ2-6
ASSSKGANVLT
>TRBV4-1|TRBJ1-1
ASSQETGVTEAF
>TRBV28|TRBJ1-1
ASSLGTGGATSRAF